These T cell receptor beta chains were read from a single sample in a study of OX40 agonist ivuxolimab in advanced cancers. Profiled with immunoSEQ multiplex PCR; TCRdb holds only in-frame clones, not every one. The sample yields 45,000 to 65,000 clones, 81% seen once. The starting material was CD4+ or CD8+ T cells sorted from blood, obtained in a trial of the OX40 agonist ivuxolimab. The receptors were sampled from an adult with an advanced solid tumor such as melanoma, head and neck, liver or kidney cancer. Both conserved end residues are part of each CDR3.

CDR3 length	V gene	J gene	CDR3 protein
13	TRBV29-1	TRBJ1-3	CSVGQGSGNTIYF
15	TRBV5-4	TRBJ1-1	CASSFRGAGSTEAFF
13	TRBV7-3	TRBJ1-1	CASSLTGTGEAFF
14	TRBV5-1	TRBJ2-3	CASSPDRSTDTQYF
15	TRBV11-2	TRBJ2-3	CASSPWTGSTDTQYF
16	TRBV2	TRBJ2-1	CASRADGGGVGYEQFF
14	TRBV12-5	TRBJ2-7	CASGLVTILYVGYF
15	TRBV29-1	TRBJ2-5	CSVEASGARIETQYF
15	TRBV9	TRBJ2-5	CASSVDLGESATQYF
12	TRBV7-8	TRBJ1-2	CASSSDSGGYTF
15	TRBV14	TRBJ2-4	CASSHTGTSGNIQYF
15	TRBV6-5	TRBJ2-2	CASRKDRANTGELFF
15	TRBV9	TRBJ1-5	CASSGGGHSNQPQHF
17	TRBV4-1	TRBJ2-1	CASSQGPSGGAINEQFF
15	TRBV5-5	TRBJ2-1	CASSAGTRLYNEQFF
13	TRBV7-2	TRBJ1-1	CASSSTGETEAFF
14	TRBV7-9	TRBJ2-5	CASSFHGAQETQYF
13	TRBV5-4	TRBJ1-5	CASSLGAGQPQHF
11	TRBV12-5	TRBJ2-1	CAGGPYNEQFF
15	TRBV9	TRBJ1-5	CASSVDPQGPSPQHF
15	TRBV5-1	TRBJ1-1	CASSSRGEANTEAFF
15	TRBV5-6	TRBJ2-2	CASSSPGSGTGELFF
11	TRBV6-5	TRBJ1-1	CASSYGPEAFF
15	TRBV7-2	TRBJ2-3	CASSTSGGSPDTQYF
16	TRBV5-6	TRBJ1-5	CASSLAGRGSNQPQHF
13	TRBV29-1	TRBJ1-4	CSVRITGGEKLFF
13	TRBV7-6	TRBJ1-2	CASSLGTVDGYTF
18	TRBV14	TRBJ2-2	CASSQVVGAGAYTGELFF
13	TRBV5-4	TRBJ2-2	CASSYGQTGELFF
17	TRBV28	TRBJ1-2	CASSSIRWGGLNYGYTF
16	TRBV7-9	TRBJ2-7	CASSVLSGGSSYEQYF
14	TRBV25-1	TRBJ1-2	CASSEWGTGVGYTF